Listed here is a single T cell receptor (beta chain). The antigen remains unidentified. The protocol was immunoSEQ multiplex PCR, while the TCRdb copy is restricted to in-frame clones and leaves out a portion. The table includes roughly 60,000 clones, roughly 85% detected once. These data belong to a study of OX40 agonist ivuxolimab in advanced cancers. Study-level information: Patients received the agonistic anti-OX40 (CD134) antibody ivuxolimab. Prior anti-PD-1, anti-PD-L1 or anti-CTLA-4 therapy was allowed; more than 30% had some. Study-wide results and limits: There was clonal expansion of CD4+ and CD8+ blood T cells by week 6 at 0.1 to 3.0 mg/kg.

Germline values: CDR1 MNHEY, CDR2 SVGAGI. The CDR3 spans 16 residues. Trimming stripped 2 bases from V and 2 bases from J, with 13 bases between. The sample in question was CD4+ or CD8+ T cells sorted from blood, obtained in a trial of the OX40 agonist ivuxolimab. The V and J genes are TRBV6-5 and TRBJ1-5; no definite D call. This sequence originates from an adult with an advanced solid tumor such as melanoma, head and neck, liver or kidney cancer. CDR3 residues: CASSYARGNGNQPQHF. CDR3 bases: TGTGCCAGCAGTTACGCTCGGGGTAACGGCAATCAGCCCCAGCATTTT.